This T cell receptor beta chain was observed in a study of cytomegalovirus exposure and HLA in healthy donors (dated by TCRdb to the late 2010s). For context, the study as a whole: According to an earlier analysis of 550 to 750 of the donors, about 179 million T cells yielded 95 million to 140 million unique TCR beta sequences and 276 Gb of sequence data. An early release that covered about 600 HLA-typed donors contained approximately 300 gigabases of sequencing data and tens of millions of unique TCR sequences. The genetic ancestry cluster associated with self-reported Caucasian donors included about four fifths of the roughly 390 genotyped donors. The aim of the study was to test whether cataloging public T cell receptors could identify signatures of past pathogen exposure. The study profiled the T cell repertoires of under 700 subjects by immunosequencing and related them to cytomegalovirus serostatus. In addition to the first cohort of 650 to 750 subjects, a separate validation cohort of some 120 different subjects was used. To predict cytomegalovirus infection status, the study brought together high-throughput TCR immunosequencing, statistical association of individual TCRs with disease status, and machine learning. To study patterns of TCR occurrence, a later analysis re-analyzed previously published TCR beta repertoires from 666 donors and added high-resolution HLA genotyping. The later analysis used no new phenotypic data to find candidate immune exposures, relying instead on TCR beta sequences and their occurrence across donors. An earlier analysis of some 500 of the donors applied high-throughput TCR beta sequencing to assess whether each TCR beta V gene segment acted as functional or pseudogenic. Donor age, sex, ethnicity and CMV serostatus were compiled alongside the repertoire data. Genome-wide SNP genotypes for about three fifths of the 666 donors were used in a later genetic analysis, which treated that subset as a discovery cohort. Every repertoire in the discovery cohort had been generated on one and the same sequencing platform. HLA typing covered class I and class II loci at four-digit resolution. The number of donors typed differed by locus, with 629-630 for A, B, C, DRB1 and DQB1, more than 500 for DQA1, over 600 for DPA1, and over 400 for DPB1. Roughly five DR-DQ haplotypes were treated as single units for association and clustering because of strong linkage in the cohort. Among roughly 370 genotyped donors of the cohort, an average of about 240,000 unique TCR beta nucleotide sequences were sequenced per donor, roughly 18% of them non-productive.

V loses 6 bases at its end and J loses 8 bases; junction bases beyond the gene matches: 14. According to the germline V gene, CDR1 reads SGDLS and CDR2 reads YYNGEE. The CDR3 sequence holds 15 residues, the cysteine and phenylalanine included. Here the CDR3 DNA is all that survives: 45 bases in frame from base 1. Broader findings and caveats from the paper: According to a later analysis, parvovirus B19, influenza, CMV and Epstein-Barr virus appeared linked to several top co-occurrence clusters. The earlier analysis of nearly 600 of the donors excluded about 16 rarely observed V segments, including chromosome 9 orphons, because counts were too low. A group of highly shared sequence variants was considered likely to be a technical artifact of the sequencing pipeline. A later analysis associated roughly 17,000 TCR beta sequences with specific HLA alleles at a false discovery rate of 0.05. The presence/absence analyses assumed that sequencing depth was roughly uniform across donors, and that assumption may not be true. When HLA alleles, especially DR and DQ, strongly co-occurred, attributing TCR associations to individual alleles was difficult. For the cohort, immune exposure information was limited to CMV serostatus. According to a later analysis, TCR association rates differed among HLA loci, with DRB1 alleles showing the most associated TCRs and HLA-C alleles showing the fewest. Because HLA typing was missing for some donors at each locus, association tests included only the typed subset. An earlier analysis of 587 of the donors showed that most TCR beta V segments appeared in productive rearrangements either about 90% or about 30% of the time, which broadly matched IMGT annotations. Only TCR beta chains were sequenced in this cohort, and the absence of alpha or paired-chain data limited detectable features. A later analysis found that most CMV-associated TCR beta chains appeared HLA-restricted, with HLA associations seemingly driven largely by CMV exposure. A further reported finding was that TCR beta sequences accurately predicted the HLA-A and HLA-B alleles for most subjects in the first cohort. In vitro tests confirmed that three of the cytomegalovirus-associated TCR beta chains recognize cytomegalovirus antigens. An association between a missense DCLRE1C variant and V-gene and J-gene trimming of TCR beta chains was found in a later genetic analysis and replicated in an independent cohort. A total of about 180 TCR beta chains were listed by the study as associated with cytomegalovirus. Compared with equally common non-associated chains, HLA-associated TCR beta chains in a later analysis were more clonally expanded and had lower generation probabilities. The authors suggested that the approach could potentially be extended to other disease states and immunological phenotypes. The 87-base-pair reads could not distinguish some IMGT-functional V segments, including TRBV6-2 and TRBV6-3, so those segments were excluded. Correlated functional status among segregating V segments might reflect linkage disequilibrium, but an unknown experimental factor could not be ruled out. Across donors, most TCR sequences were observed very rarely, whereas some public TCRs were present in many individuals. According to a later genetic analysis, donors in an Asian-associated ancestry cluster had fewer N-insertions in productive TCRs than the approximately 690-donor mean. The classifier was reported to diagnose cytomegalovirus status with high specificity and sensitivity in both the original and validation cohorts.

As concerns this clone: Its recognized antigen is unknown. No per-base quality is available; no much larger clone lies one base away.

In total, roughly 670 healthy bone marrow donors made up the cohort. At the time of sampling, every cohort member was nominally healthy, though immune exposures that went unrecorded were likely present. The donor was CMV seropositive and belonged to the group of more than 250 seropositive cohort members. Every donor gave a peripheral blood sample, and the peripheral blood mononuclear cells from that sample were used for TCR beta sequencing. The Qiagen DNeasy Blood Extraction Kit was used to extract genomic DNA from the blood cell samples. The method behind the library was the immunoSEQ multiplex PCR assay. A mixture of 60 forward primers for TCR Vbeta segments and 13 reverse primers for TCR Jbeta segments was used in the multiplex PCR. Amplification of the CDR3 region of rearranged TCR beta genes was performed with a multiplex PCR assay on genomic DNA. On the Illumina HiSeq System, the amplified TCR beta libraries were sequenced as 87-base-pair reads. As for the original processing: A later analysis tallied some 79 million unique TCR beta chains across the approximately 670 repertoires, and approximately 12 million of those chains were shared by two or more donors. A nearest-neighbor algorithm error-corrected the raw reads and collapsed the reads into unique sequences, merging closely related sequences to remove PCR and sequencing errors. Alignment of CDR3 sequences to IMGT reference sequences was used to assign V, D and J gene segments. Each retained sequence needed at least a six-nucleotide match to both a V gene segment and a J gene segment. Rearrangements were classified as productive when the CDR3 lacked stop codons and remained in frame with V and J, and all other rearrangements were classified as non-productive. CDR3 was defined according to IMGT convention as the region running from the second conserved V-encoded cysteine to the conserved J-encoded phenylalanine. The earlier analysis of fewer than 750 of the donors excluded sequences that lacked an unambiguous match to a single V gene segment. An earlier analysis of under 750 of the donors called V segments functional above 56.7% productive rearrangements and segregating when the between-donor standard deviation exceeded 5%. A statistical classification framework was developed to diagnose cytomegalovirus status using the catalog of TCR beta chain sequences. A later analysis assigned V and J genes by comparing TCR nucleotide sequences with IMGT/GENE-DB human TR gene sequences. The TCRdist pipeline was used in a later analysis to assign CDR3 sequences and most-parsimonious VDJ recombination scenarios. In a later analysis, every TCR beta chain was defined by the combination of its CDR3 amino acid sequence and its V-gene family, and reads without a unique V-gene family were dropped. A later analysis removed several hundred highly shared, low-generation-probability nucleotide sequences to deal with suspected cross-contamination and a sequencing artifact. A later analysis calculated a clonal expansion index for each public chain from normalized within-repertoire ranks of inferred template counts. Generation probabilities in a later analysis came from a VDJ recombination model fitted to out-of-frame rearrangements, and those results were checked against IGoR. In a later analysis, hypergeometric tests were used to score TCR-TCR, TCR-HLA and TCR-CMV co-occurrence, with a repertoire-size bias correction applied to TCR pairs. False discovery rates were estimated in a later analysis by permuting HLA or CMV assignments 20 times. In a later analysis, co-occurring TCRs were grouped with DBSCAN, and TCRdist sequence similarity was added when clustering was performed within HLA-allele-positive subsets. For co-occurrence clustering, repertoires with fewer than 30,000 or more than 120,000 public chains were excluded, along with a handful of repertoires with anomalous nucleotide sharing. Here the immuneACCESS table is served through TCRdb, limited to in-frame sequences with V and J called. Missing clones are a known gap in these copies; in checked studies unresolved V genes cover under half, and the rest lacks a known reason. V and J calls plus clone size are reproduced from that table; the DNA served to infer D and trimming. The sample table holds about 59,000 clones, of which 70% to 75% were seen once. About 6.8% of the sample is in the top ten clones.

This receptor was obtained from a man younger than 45 in good health and CMV-seropositive. Input material: PBMCs. Recombination linked TRBV9 to TRBJ2-1, with 7 bases in between that match TRBD1. The bases read TGTGCCAGCACCCTAGGGGGACAGCGTGGCGATGAGCAGTTCTTC. It translates as CASTLGGQRGDEQFF.